Sequencing of this T cell receptor beta chain was carried out in a study of read filtering for tumor transcriptome and immune sequencing. Study as a whole: Revised staging placed 8 or 9 patients in R-ISS I, some 17 in II, 6 or 7 in III. Per sample, TCR-region reads ranged about 4 to 11 million by IR-seq, 85 to 1273 by RNA-seq.

CDR1 is DFQATT and CDR2 is SNEGSKA in the germline V gene (reference sequence). There are 16 residues in the CDR3. The V end was cut by 0 bases, the J end by 3 bases, with 17 bases between. The library was built from 400 to 500 ng RNA with molecular barcoded adaptors for alpha/delta and beta/gamma chains. TCRdb ran MiXCR on the reads and lists one entry per CDR3 protein. This table has 35,000 to 40,000 distinct CDR3 sequences, approximately 15% appearing once. This clonotype has a count of ten or more. The genes are TRBV20-1 and TRBJ1-2; perhaps TRBD1 as D (6 bases). This TCR derives from a donor at least 40 years old with multiple myeloma. The sequencing sample was made of a population of CD138-negative cells sorted from bone marrow. CDR3 residues: CSARDRFRNRDYGYTF. CDR3 nucleotides: TGCAGTGCTAGAGATCGGTTCCGGAACAGGGACTATGGCTACACCTTC.